Sequencing of this T cell receptor (beta chain) was carried out in a study of blood T cell repertoires in COVID-19 (dated by TCRdb to the early 2020s). In terms of the full investigation: Collaborator samples came from the United States, Italy and Spain and covered acute and convalescent phases of COVID-19. The prospective study material was composed of cDNA or gDNA derived from T cells, B-cell-depleted T cells, or PBMCs. The dataset comprised deeply sampled blood TCRbeta repertoires from subjects exposed to, actively infected with, or recovered from COVID-19. The repertoires were released in a freely available public database meant as a resource for research on the immune response to SARS-CoV-2. A de-identified subject ID, COVID-19 status, age in years and sex were almost always included in the sample metadata. Where available, HLA class I and class II types were taken from metadata supplied by the sample provider and were not determined by assay-based typing. Samples came from the ongoing ImmuneRACE study (first 160 participants) plus 1,254 subjects from 6 global collaborators.

The trim is 3 bases for V and 2 bases for J, with a gap of 17 bases between the germline ends. Reading the germline V gene gives CDR1 SGHTA and CDR2 FQGNSA. From cysteine to phenylalanine, the CDR3 is 17 amino acids long. Of all the DNA, just the CDR3 is kept, 51 bases in frame from base 1. This clone was detected once. Its antigen remains unidentified. The sample holds no much larger clone one base away, and base qualities are not on file. Broad study findings and their caveats: The amount of clinical and demographic metadata varied by source and participant and was provided uncurated.

Whole blood was collected in K2EDTA tubes by collaborating institutions according to the institutions' own protocols. For TCRbeta analysis, collaborator samples were shipped as frozen whole blood, as isolated PBMCs, or as DNA extracted from either sample type. The immunoSEQ Assay, a bias-controlled multiplex PCR, was used to amplify TCRbeta CDR3 regions from genomic DNA. Regarding the original processing steps: The number of nucleated cells in each sample was estimated from the amplification of reference gene primers within the assay. To quantify the absolute abundance of each unique TCRbeta CDR3 rearrangement, sequence reads were collapsed and filtered. For each sample, productive Simpson clonality was calculated by taking the square root of Simpson's diversity index across productive rearrangements. As stored in TCRdb, this immuneACCESS dataset retains in-frame rearrangements with V and J assigned. A fraction of the clones does not appear; measured against another copy, unresolved V genes explain less than half of the discrepancy, and the remainder lacks a known reason. V, J and clone size were drawn from that table, and D and trimming were deduced from the DNA. The sample contains about 50,000 clones, around four fifths of them found a single time. The ten largest clones take up around an eighth of the sample.

Sequencing was carried out using peripheral blood. This receptor chain uses TRBV7-2 and TRBJ1-3; the D gene is perhaps TRBD1, from 5 matching bases. This TCR was recovered from a human donor in a cohort sampled during active COVID-19. The CDR3 corresponds to CASSLYGTPGPGNTIYF. The DNA reads TGTGCCAGCAGCTTGTACGGGACTCCGGGGCCTGGAAACACCATATATTTT. The CDR3, completed at both ends by the reference TRBV7-2 and TRBJ1-3 genes, gives the full variable domain GAGVSQSPSNKVTEKGKDVELRCDPISGHTALYWYRQSLGQGLEFLIYFQGNSAPDKSGLPSDRFSAERTGGSVSTLTIQRTQQEDSAVYLCASSLYGTPGPGNTIYFGEGSWLTVV.